These 13 T cell receptor beta chains were sequenced from one sample in a study of T cell responses to AZD1222 COVID-19 vaccine. TCRdb keeps only in-frame clones here, not all; method: immunoSEQ multiplex PCR. Altogether over 150,000 clones are present, around 88% being singletons, with the ten largest covering around 0.5%. The sample was peripheral blood, taken on day 0 of AZD1222 vaccination. The receptors here all came from an adult in good health.

The CDR3 region is CASSRTSGGLMETQYF. CDR3 bases: TGTGCCAGCTCACGGACTAGCGGGGGCCTCATGGAGACCCAGTACTTC. The V and J genes are TRBV18 and TRBJ2-5, with 13 bases identical to TRBD2. J lost 5 bases, V lost 4 bases, and 7 bases had no gene match. In germline, CDR1 is KGHSH, CDR2 LQKENI. The CDR3 sequence is 16 residues long.

The genes are TRBV28 and TRBJ1-1; 9 nucleotides line up with TRBD1. V shed 3 bases and J 8 bases; nucleotides not matched to a gene: 16. The CDR3 contains 17 residues. Per the germline V gene, CDR1 is MDHEN and CDR2 is SYDVKM. CDR3 DNA: TGTGCCAGCAGTTTCCTCGGGGTGGGACAGGGTGTACGGGAAGCTTTCTTT. Its protein is CASSFLGVGQGVREAFF.

This chain links TRBV5-4 with TRBJ2-3, with D unresolved. The CDR3 spans 15 residues. V was trimmed by 4 bases and J by 1 base, leaving 13 bases between them. Per the germline V gene, CDR1 is SGHNT and CDR2 is YYREEE (reference sequence). The chain's CDR3 is CASSPHFGGTDTQYF. The CDR3 DNA reads as TGTGCCAGCAGCCCCCATTTTGGTGGCACAGATACGCAGTATTTT.

The V gene is TRBV10-1, the J gene TRBJ1-1, with D perhaps matching TRBD1 (6 bases). The ends were cut back, 3 bases at V and 7 bases at J, with 18 bases in the middle. Germline V gene lookup returns CDR1 WNHNN and CDR2 SYGVQD (reference sequence). The length of the CDR3 is 15 residues. This chain's CDR3 is CASSDHPDRNHEAFF. The CDR3 DNA is TGCGCCAGCAGTGATCACCCCGACAGGAACCATGAAGCTTTCTTT.

Only one count was recorded for this clone. The rearrangement uses TRBV1 and TRBJ2-3; TRBD2, as called in the table, went unchecked against the DNA. TRBV1 is an annotated pseudogene. This CDR3 has 19 amino acids. CDR3 bases: TGCACCAGCAGCCAAGATAATGGCGGGGGGGCCGCTTTTACAGATACGCAGTATTTT. Protein: CTSSQDNGGGAAFTDTQYF.

The rearrangement links TRBV4-1 to TRBJ1-2, with a possible D match to TRBD1 (6 bases). The CDR3 loop spans 15 amino acids. V shed 0 bases and J shed 4 bases, with 12 bases lying between them. CDR1 MGHRA and CDR2 YSYEKL come from the germline V gene. The CDR3 nucleotides are TGCGCCAGCAGCCAAGACCCCGGACAGTCCTATGGCTACACCTTC. Translation gives CASSQDPGQSYGYTF.

The genes are TRBV3-1 (or the pseudogene TRBV3-2) and TRBJ2-3; 7 positions match TRBD2. This CDR3 is built from 16 residues. V trimming: 4 bases; J trimming: 0 bases; junction bases outside the gene matches: 7. Germline lookup yields CDR1 LGHDT and CDR2 YNNKEL (reference sequence). The CDR3 reads CASSPQLARSTDTQYF. Written as DNA, the CDR3 is TGTGCCAGCAGCCCCCAACTAGCGCGTAGCACAGATACGCAGTATTTT.

The V and J genes are TRBV7-8 and TRBJ1-6; 8 nucleotides match TRBD1. The CDR3 runs 18 residues. Germline trimming cut 5 bases from V and 1 base from J; bases unmatched to any gene: 10. The germline V gene has CDR1 SGHVS and CDR2 FQNEAQ. CDR3 in DNA: TGTGCCAGCAGCGTAGGGGACAGGCTGGATTCCTATAATTCACCCCTCCACTTT. It is translated as CASSVGDRLDSYNSPLHF. Full variable domain (outside the CDR3, taken from reference TRBV7-8 and TRBJ1-6): GAGVSQSPRYKVAKRGQDVALRCDPISGHVSLFWYQQALGQGPEFLTYFQNEAQLDKSGLPSDRFFAERPEGSVSTLKIQRTQQEDSAVYLCASSVGDRLDSYNSPLHFGNGTRLTVT.

V is TRBV5-1 and J is TRBJ2-7; tentative D call: TRBD1 (5 bases). Germline-derived CDR1 and CDR2 are SGHRS and YFSETQ. The V end was cut by 2 bases, the J end by 6 bases, with 15 bases between. CDR3 size: 14 residues. The CDR3 region is CASSLGEMGLEQYF. In nucleotides, the CDR3 is TGCGCCAGCAGCTTAGGGGAAATGGGGCTCGAGCAGTACTTC.

A word on this clone: An end of the junction differs from the germline gene, which may be a read error. The V gene is TRBV27, the J gene TRBJ2-2; D unclear. Germline CDR1 is MNHEY and CDR2 is SMNVEV (reference sequence). CDR3 length equals 14 residues. This chain's CDR3 is CASRSGSKTGELFF. CDR3 nucleotides: TGTGCCAGCAGATCCGGGTCGAAGACCGGGGAGCTGTTTTTT.

The chain couples TRBV28 to TRBJ2-4, with TRBD2 identical over 13 bases. The germline CDR1 and CDR2 sequences are MDHEN and SYDVKM. The V segment lost 6 bases and the J segment 7 bases; nucleotides outside the gene matches: 6. The CDR3 totals 15 residues. The CDR3 spells CASSLLAGGANIQYF. The DNA of the CDR3 is TGTGCCAGCAGCTTACTAGCGGGAGGGGCGAACATTCAGTACTTC.

The chain employs TRBV6-2 or TRBV6-3 and TRBJ2-2; D is perhaps TRBD2 (5 bases). The CDR3 covers 13 residues. Per germline, CDR1 MNHEY and CDR2 SVGEGT. V was clipped by 5 bases and J by 6 bases, with 10 bases between them. The DNA for the CDR3 is TGTGCCAGCAGTCTCTCGGGGTCCGGGGAGCTGTTTTTT. Protein sequence: CASSLSGSGELFF.

This chain joins TRBV6-2 or TRBV6-3 and TRBJ1-2; no reliable D call. The CDR3 has 14 residues. Germline loops: CDR1 MNHEY, CDR2 SVGEGT. V was pared by 0 bases and J by 6 bases, with 11 bases between. CDR3 protein: CASSYSGQLDGYTF. CDR3 in DNA: TGTGCCAGCAGTTACTCCGGGCAGTTAGATGGCTACACCTTC.